This T cell receptor beta chain was found in a study of blood T cell repertoires in COVID-19. Sequenced by immunoSEQ multiplex PCR; TCRdb stores in-frame clones only, minus some. The table has 70,000 or so clones, approximately 88% seen once; the top ten hold 2.5%. Germline V CDR1 and CDR2: LNHDA, SQIVND (reference sequence). V was clipped by 5 bases and J by 0 bases, with 12 bases between them. This CDR3 is 15 amino acids long. The receptor was derived from a man older than 75 with active or convalescent COVID-19. This sequence joins TRBV19 and TRBJ2-3, with D perhaps matching TRBD2 (6 bases). Input material: peripheral blood. The CDR3 DNA reads as TGTGCCAGTAGTCCCTCCACTAGCAGCACAGATACGCAGTATTTT. Translated: CASSPSTSSTDTQYF.